Listed below are T cell receptor beta chains from one sample, sequenced in a study of human T cells and chemical hapten exposure. TCRdb re-derived calls from the RACE reads in MiXCR, one entry per CDR3 protein. The repertoire holds about 97,000 distinct CDR3 sequences, roughly a quarter seen once, with 10% in the top ten. The sequenced sample was whole blood, obtained in connection with sensitization to the hapten diphenylcyclopropenone (DPC). The receptors here all came from a man in his forties with alopecia areata. Some clones in this sample may be carry-over from other donors' samples. CDR3s leave out the opening cysteine and the closing phenylalanine or tryptophan.

>TRBV24-1|TRBJ2-2
ATSDSSNGELF
>TRBV20-1|TRBJ1-2
SATGTGSGYGYT
>TRBV29-1|TRBJ2-1
SAGLAGTNEQF
>TRBV5-1|TRBJ2-5
ASSLGSGGSQETQY
>TRBV20-1|TRBJ1-5
SAKAFNQPQH
>TRBV5-1|TRBJ2-5
ASSTAGEYQETQY
>TRBV3-1|TRBJ2-7
ASSQDRQAVYEQY
>TRBV6-6|TRBJ1-4
ASSYGGEKLF
>TRBV7-9|TRBJ1-3
AFMGEVMAGNTIY
>TRBV4-2|TRBJ2-3
ASSQVGGILGTDTQY
>TRBV6-2/TRBV6-3|TRBJ1-1
ASRLDRGTEAF
>TRBV7-2|TRBJ2-7
ASSLVLAGGKPYEQY
>TRBV28|TRBJ1-4
ASSLLGEPNEKLF
>TRBV5-1|TRBJ1-1
ASRPVTEVDTEAF
>TRBV9|TRBJ2-2
ASSVEWKGAPGELF
>TRBV7-8|TRBJ2-3
ASSSITTTSRGTDTQY
>TRBV27|TRBJ1-1
ASSFDGAWTEAF
>TRBV24-1|TRBJ2-2
ATSLSGANTGELF
>TRBV6-6|TRBJ1-4
ASSYVAGREKLF
>TRBV7-9|TRBJ2-7
ASSLGGLGNEQY
>TRBV12-3/TRBV12-4|TRBJ1-2
ASSFFQGAAEGYT
>TRBV6-6|TRBJ2-2
ASTATSGNIGHTGELF
>TRBV7-8|TRBJ2-3
ASSLGGAPDTQY
>TRBV4-3|TRBJ2-6
ASSQGGAGANVLT
>TRBV28|TRBJ2-3
ASRLSFMLTDTQY
>TRBV11-2|TRBJ2-4
ASTTGQGAGNIQY
>TRBV5-4|TRBJ2-3
ASSLGERGPRDTDTQY
>TRBV3-1|TRBJ1-5
ASSPGQGRQPQH
>TRBV7-9|TRBJ2-7
ASSLVTSGYEQY
>TRBV29-1|TRBJ2-4
SVTGGF
>TRBV7-2|TRBJ2-1
ASSLEVSGRNEQF
>TRBV20-1|TRBJ1-3
SALDAASGNTIY
>TRBV28|TRBJ1-4
ATHGQGEEKLF
>TRBV9|TRBJ2-1
ASSPGTRYYNEQF
>TRBV12-3/TRBV12-4|TRBJ1-5
ASSDRDRQPQH
>TRBV6-2/TRBV6-3|TRBJ2-1
ASSSRLAGAWEQF
>TRBV5-1|TRBJ2-2
ASSLAIDGELF
>TRBV5-1|TRBJ1-4
ASRTQGANEKLF
>TRBV20-1|TRBJ2-7
SANGQTGHEQY
>TRBV12-3/TRBV12-4|TRBJ2-2
ASSPYRASGELF
>TRBV5-1|TRBJ1-6
ASSQNVGRNPNSPLH
>TRBV28|TRBJ1-5
ASSQGMRGQPQH
>TRBV15|TRBJ2-7
ATSRDRTTTGEQY
>TRBV29-1|TRBJ2-6
SVTGGQGSGANVLT
>TRBV3-1|TRBJ2-3
ASSPQGVTDTQY
>TRBV12-3/TRBV12-4|TRBJ2-2
ASSPATNTGELF
>TRBV7-9|TRBJ2-2
ASGSGRLNTGELF
>TRBV7-9|TRBJ1-5
ASSLEGAGSQPQH
>TRBV15|TRBJ1-5
ATSSSREGNQPQH
>TRBV27|TRBJ2-5
ATSPGLLKETQY
>TRBV7-2|TRBJ2-5
ASSLGLAGALGETQY
>TRBV12-3/TRBV12-4|TRBJ2-7
ASSLWGADNEQY
>TRBV27|TRBJ2-1
ASSWTSDGDEQF
>TRBV20-1|TRBJ2-7
SAVGPAYEQY